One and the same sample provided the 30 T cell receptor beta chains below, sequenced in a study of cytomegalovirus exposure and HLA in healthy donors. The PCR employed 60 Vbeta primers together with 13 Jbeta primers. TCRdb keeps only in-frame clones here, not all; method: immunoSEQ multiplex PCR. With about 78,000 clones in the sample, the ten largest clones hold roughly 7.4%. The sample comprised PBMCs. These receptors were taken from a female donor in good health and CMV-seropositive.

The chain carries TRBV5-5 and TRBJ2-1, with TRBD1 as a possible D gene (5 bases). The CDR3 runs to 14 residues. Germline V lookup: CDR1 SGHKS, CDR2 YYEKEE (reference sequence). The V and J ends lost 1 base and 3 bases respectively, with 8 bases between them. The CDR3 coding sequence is TGTGCCAGCAGCTTGACAGGTGGCTACAATGAGCAGTTCTTC. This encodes CASSLTGGYNEQFF. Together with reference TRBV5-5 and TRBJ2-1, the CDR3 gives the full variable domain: DAGVTQSPTHLIKTRGQQVTLRCSPISGHKSVSWYQQVLGQGPQFIFQYYEKEERGRGNFPDRFSARQFPNYSSELNVNALLLGDSALYLCASSLTGGYNEQFFGPGTRLTVL.

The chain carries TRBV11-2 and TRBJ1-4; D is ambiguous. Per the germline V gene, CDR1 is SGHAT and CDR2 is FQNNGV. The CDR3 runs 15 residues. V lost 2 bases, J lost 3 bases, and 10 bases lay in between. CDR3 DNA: TGTGCCAGCAGCTTACATCTACCCCCTAATGAAAAACTGTTTTTT. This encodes CASSLHLPPNEKLFF.

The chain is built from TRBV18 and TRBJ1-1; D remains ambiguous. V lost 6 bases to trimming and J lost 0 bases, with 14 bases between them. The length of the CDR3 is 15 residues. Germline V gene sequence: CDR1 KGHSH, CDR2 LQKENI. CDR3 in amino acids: CASSTSDVMNTEAFF. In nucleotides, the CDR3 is TGTGCCAGCTCCACGAGTGATGTAATGAACACTGAAGCTTTCTTT.

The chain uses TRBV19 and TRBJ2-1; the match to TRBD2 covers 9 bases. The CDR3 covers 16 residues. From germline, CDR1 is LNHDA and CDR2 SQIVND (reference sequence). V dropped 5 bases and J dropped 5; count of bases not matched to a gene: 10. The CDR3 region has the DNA TGTGCCAGTAGTCTCAGGCGGGGGGGGCGGCACAATGAGCAGTTCTTC. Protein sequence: CASSLRRGGRHNEQFF.

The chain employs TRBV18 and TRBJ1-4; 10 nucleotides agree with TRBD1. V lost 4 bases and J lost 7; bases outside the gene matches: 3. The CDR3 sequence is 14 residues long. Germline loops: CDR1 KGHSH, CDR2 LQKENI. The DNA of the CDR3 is TGTGCCAGCTCACTCGGACAGGGGGGTGAAAAACTGTTTTTT. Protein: CASSLGQGGEKLFF.

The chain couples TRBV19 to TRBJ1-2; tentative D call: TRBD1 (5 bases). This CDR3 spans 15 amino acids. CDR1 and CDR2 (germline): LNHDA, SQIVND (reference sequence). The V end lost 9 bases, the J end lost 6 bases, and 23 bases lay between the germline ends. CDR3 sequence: CASQHLGGSLDGYTF. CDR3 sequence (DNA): TGTGCCAGCCAGCACCTCGGGGGAAGTCTGGATGGCTACACCTTC.

For the CDR3, the DNA is TGTGCCTGCACTTCCGTTGGTGGTTCGTACTATGGCTACACCTTC. It encodes CACTSVGGSYYGYTF. V and J are TRBV30 and TRBJ1-2; D not certain. The CDR3 runs 15 residues. CDR1 and CDR2 from the germline V gene are GTSNPN and SVGIG (reference sequence). Between the trimmed V and J ends, which lost 6 bases and 3 bases, there was a span of 20 bases.

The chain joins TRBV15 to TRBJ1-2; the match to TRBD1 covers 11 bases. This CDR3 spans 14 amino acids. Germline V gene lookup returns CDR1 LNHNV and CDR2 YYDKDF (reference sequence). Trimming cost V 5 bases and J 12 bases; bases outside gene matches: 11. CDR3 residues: CATSDAGQGARDTF. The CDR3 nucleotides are TGTGCCACCAGCGACGCTGGACAGGGGGCAAGGGACACCTTC. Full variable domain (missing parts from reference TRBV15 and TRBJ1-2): DAMVIQNPRYQVTQFGKPVTLSCSQTLNHNVMYWYQQKSSQAPKLLFHYYDKDFNNEADTPDNFQSRRPNTSFCFLDIRSPGLGDTAMYLCATSDAGQGARDTFGSGTRLTVV.

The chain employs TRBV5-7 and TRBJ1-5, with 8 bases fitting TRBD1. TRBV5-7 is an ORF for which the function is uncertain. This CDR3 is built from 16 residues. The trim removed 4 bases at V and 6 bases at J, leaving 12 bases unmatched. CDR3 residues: CASSPGGRQGCQPQHF. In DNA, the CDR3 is TGTGCCAGCAGCCCCGGTGGGCGACAGGGGTGTCAGCCCCAGCATTTT.

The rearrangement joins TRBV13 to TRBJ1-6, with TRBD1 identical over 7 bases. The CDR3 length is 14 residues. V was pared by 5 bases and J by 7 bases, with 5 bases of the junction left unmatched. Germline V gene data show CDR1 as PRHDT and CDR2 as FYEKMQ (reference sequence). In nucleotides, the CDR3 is TGTGCCAGCAGCGGACGGGACAGAAATTCACCCCTCCACTTT. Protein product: CASSGRDRNSPLHF.

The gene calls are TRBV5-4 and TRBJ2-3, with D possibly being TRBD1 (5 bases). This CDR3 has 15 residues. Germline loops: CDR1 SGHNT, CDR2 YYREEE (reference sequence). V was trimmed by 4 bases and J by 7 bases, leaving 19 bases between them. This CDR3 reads CASSLVGRAPNTQYF. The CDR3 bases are TGTGCCAGCAGCCTGGTGGGCAGGGCCCCCAATACGCAGTATTTT.

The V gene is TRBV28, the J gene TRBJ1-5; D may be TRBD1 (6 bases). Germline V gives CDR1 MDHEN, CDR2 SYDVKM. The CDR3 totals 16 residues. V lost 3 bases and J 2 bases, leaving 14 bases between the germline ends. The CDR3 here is CASSLHTGQGNQPQHF. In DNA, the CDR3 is TGTGCCAGCAGTTTGCACACAGGGCAGGGCAATCAGCCCCAGCATTTT. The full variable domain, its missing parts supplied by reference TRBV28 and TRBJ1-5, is DVKVTQSSRYLVKRTGEKVFLECVQDMDHENMFWYRQDPGLGLRLIYFSYDVKMKEKGDIPEGYSVSREKKERFSLILESASTNQTSMYLCASSLHTGQGNQPQHFGDGTRLSIL.

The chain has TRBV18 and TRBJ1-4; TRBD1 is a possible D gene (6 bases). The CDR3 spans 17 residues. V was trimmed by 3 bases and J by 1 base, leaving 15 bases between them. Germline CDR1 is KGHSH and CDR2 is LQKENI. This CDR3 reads CASSPIPLRGTNEKLFF. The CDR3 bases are TGTGCCAGCTCACCTATCCCCCTCAGGGGAACTAATGAAAAACTGTTTTTT.

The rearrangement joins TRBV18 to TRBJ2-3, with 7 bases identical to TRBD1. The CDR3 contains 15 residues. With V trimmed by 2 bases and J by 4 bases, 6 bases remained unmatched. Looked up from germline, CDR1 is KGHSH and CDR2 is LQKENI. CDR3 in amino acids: CASSPSTGEADTQYF. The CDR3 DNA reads TGTGCCAGCTCACCATCAACAGGGGAAGCAGATACGCAGTATTTT.

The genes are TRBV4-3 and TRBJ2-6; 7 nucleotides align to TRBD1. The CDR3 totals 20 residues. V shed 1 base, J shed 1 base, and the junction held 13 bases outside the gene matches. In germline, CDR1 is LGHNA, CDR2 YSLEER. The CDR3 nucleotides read TGCGCCAGCAGCCAAGCCCAACCCGGGACAGTGGGATCTGGGGCCAACGTCCTGACTTTC. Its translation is CASSQAQPGTVGSGANVLTF.

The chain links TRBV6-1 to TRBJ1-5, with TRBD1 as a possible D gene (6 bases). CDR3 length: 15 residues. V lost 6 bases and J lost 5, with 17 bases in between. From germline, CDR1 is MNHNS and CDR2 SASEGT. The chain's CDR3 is CASSMQGWFDQPQHF. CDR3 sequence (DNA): TGTGCCAGCAGCATGCAGGGGTGGTTTGATCAGCCCCAGCATTTT.

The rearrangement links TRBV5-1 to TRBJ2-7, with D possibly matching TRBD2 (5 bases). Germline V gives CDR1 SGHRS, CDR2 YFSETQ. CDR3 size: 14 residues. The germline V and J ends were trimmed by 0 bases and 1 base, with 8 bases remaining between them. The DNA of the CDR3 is TGCGCCAGCAGCTTGGACAGCGGTTCCTACGAGCAGTACTTC. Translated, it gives CASSLDSGSYEQYF.

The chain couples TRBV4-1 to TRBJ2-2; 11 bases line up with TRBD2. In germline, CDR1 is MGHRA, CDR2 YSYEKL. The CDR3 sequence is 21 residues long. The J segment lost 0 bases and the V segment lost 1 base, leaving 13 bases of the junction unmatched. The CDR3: CASSQGPDWGTSGSNTGELFF. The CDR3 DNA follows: TGCGCCAGCAGCCAAGGTCCCGACTGGGGGACTAGCGGCTCGAACACCGGGGAGCTGTTTTTT.

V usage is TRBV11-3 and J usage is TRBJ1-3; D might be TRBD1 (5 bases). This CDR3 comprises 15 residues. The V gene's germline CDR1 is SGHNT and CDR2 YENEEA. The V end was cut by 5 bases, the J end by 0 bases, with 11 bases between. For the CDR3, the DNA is TGTGCCAGCAGCCCGGGAGGGGACTCTGGAAACACCATATATTTT. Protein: CASSPGGDSGNTIYF.

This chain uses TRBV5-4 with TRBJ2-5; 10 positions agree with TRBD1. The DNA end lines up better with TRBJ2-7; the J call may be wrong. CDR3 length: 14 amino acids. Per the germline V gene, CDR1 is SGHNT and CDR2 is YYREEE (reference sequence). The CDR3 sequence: CASSKDRGSYEQYF. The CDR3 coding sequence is TGTGCCAGCAGCAAGGACAGGGGGTCCTACGAGCAGTACTTC.

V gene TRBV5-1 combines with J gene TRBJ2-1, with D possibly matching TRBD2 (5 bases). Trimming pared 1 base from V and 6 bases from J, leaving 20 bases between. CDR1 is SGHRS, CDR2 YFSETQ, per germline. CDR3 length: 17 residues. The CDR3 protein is CASSLQPDFQDRNEQFF. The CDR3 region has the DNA TGCGCCAGCAGCTTGCAGCCGGACTTCCAAGACCGCAATGAGCAGTTCTTC.

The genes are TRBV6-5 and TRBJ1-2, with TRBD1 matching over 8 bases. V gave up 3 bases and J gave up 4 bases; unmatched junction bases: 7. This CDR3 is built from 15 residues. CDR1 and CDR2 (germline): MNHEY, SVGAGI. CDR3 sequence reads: CASSYYGTGSYGYTF. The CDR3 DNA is TGTGCCAGCAGTTATTACGGGACAGGAAGCTATGGCTACACCTTC.

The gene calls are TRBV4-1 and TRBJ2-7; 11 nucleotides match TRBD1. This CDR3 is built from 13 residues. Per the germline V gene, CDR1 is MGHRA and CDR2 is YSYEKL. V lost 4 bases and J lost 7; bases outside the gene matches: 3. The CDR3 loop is CASSPGTGGEQYF. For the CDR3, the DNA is TGCGCCAGCAGCCCAGGGACAGGGGGGGAGCAGTACTTC.

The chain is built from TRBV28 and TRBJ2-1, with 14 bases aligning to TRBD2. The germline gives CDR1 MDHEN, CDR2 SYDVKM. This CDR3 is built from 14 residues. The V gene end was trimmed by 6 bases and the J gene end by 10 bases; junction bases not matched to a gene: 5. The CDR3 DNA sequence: TGTGCCAGCAGCGGGACTAGCGGGAGATACGAGCAGTTCTTC. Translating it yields CASSGTSGRYEQFF.

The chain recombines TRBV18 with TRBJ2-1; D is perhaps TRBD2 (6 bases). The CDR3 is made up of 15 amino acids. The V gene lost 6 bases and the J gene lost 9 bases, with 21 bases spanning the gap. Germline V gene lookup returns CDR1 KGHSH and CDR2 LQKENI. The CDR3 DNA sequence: TGTGCCAGCTCTCCCGAGACGTTGCCCGGGGGTGAGCAGTTCTTC. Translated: CASSPETLPGGEQFF.

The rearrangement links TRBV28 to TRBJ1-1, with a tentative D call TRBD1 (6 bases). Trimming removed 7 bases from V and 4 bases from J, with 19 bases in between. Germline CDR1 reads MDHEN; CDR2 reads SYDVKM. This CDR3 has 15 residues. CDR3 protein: CASTLGASGGTEAFF. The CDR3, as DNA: TGTGCCAGCACTCTGGGGGCGAGCGGAGGCACTGAAGCTTTCTTT.

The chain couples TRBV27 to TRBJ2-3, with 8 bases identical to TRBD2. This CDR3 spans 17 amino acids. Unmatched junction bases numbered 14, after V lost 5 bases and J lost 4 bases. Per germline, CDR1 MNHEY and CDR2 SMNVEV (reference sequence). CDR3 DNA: TGTGCCAGCAGTCCCCTACGGACTAGCTGGACACCAGATACGCAGTATTTT. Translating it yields CASSPLRTSWTPDTQYF.

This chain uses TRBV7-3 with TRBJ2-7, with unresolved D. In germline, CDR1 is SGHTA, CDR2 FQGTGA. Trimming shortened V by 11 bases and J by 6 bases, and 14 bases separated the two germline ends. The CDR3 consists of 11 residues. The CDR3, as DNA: TGTGCCGTCCCCGGCGGATTCGAGCAGTACTTC. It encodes CAVPGGFEQYF.

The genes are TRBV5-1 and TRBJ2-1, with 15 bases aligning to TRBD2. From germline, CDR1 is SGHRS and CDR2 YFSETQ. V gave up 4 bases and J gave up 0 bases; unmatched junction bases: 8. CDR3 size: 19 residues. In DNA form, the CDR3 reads TGCGCCAGCAGCCAACCCGGGACTAGCGGGGGGTCCTCCTACAATGAGCAGTTCTTC. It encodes CASSQPGTSGGSSYNEQFF. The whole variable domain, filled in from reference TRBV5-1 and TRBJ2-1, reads KAGVTQTPRYLIKTRGQQVTLSCSPISGHRSVSWYQQTPGQGLQFLFEYFSETQRNKGNFPGRFSGRQFSNSRSEMNVSTLELGDSALYLCASSQPGTSGGSSYNEQFFGPGTRLTVL.

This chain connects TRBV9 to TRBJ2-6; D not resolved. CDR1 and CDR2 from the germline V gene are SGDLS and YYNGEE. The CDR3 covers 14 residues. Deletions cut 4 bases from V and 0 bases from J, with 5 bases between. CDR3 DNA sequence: TGTGCCAGCAGCCCTCTCTCTGGGGCCAACGTCCTGACTTTC. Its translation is CASSPLSGANVLTF.